Following are 15 T cell receptor beta chains from one sample sequenced in a study of blood T cell repertoires in COVID-19. Sequencing was performed with immunoSEQ multiplex PCR; in TCRdb, only in-frame clones are kept and a portion is missing. Counted here are 95,000 to 110,000 clones, around 89% occurring once; the ten biggest clones make up approximately 6.2%. The sequencing sample was made of peripheral blood. Receptor source: a man over 45 with active or convalescent COVID-19.

The gene calls are TRBV30 and TRBJ1-3, with TRBD1 as a possible D gene (6 bases). This CDR3 region has 15 residues. Per germline, CDR1 GTSNPN and CDR2 SVGIG (reference sequence). V lost 2 bases, J lost 0 bases, and 11 bases lay in between. CDR3 residues: CAWSRGGGSGNTIYF. CDR3 DNA: TGTGCCTGGAGTCGGGGAGGGGGCTCTGGAAACACCATATATTTT. The entire variable domain, with the rest obtained from reference TRBV30 and TRBJ1-3, is as follows: SQTIHQWPATLVQPVGSPLSLECTVEGTSNPNLYWYRQAAGRGLQLLFYSVGIGQISSEVPQNLSASRPQDRQFILSSKKLLLSDSGFYLCAWSRGGGSGNTIYFGEGSWLTVV.

The CDR3: CAKATGDGYTF. The CDR3 DNA sequence: TGTGCCAAGGCGACAGGGGATGGCTACACCTTC. The chain links TRBV19 to TRBJ1-2; 8 bases are a match to TRBD1. In germline, CDR1 is LNHDA, CDR2 SQIVND (reference sequence). The CDR3 extends over 11 amino acids. After removal of 10 bases from V and 6 bases from J, the junction contained 4 bases not matched to a gene.

This clone turned up a few times. J is TRBJ2-7 and V is TRBV19; D perhaps matches TRBD1 (5 bases). Germline CDR1 reads LNHDA; CDR2 reads SQIVND (reference sequence). The CDR3 is 14 residues long. V lost 4 bases to trimming and J lost 4 bases, with 14 bases between them. CDR3 sequence: CASSRDSQVYEQYF. In DNA form, the CDR3 reads TGTGCCAGTAGTAGAGACAGTCAGGTTTACGAGCAGTACTTC.

The chain links TRBV29-1 to TRBJ1-1, with TRBD1 matching 10 bases. V gave up 4 bases and J gave up 6 bases; unmatched junction bases: 11. The length of the CDR3 is 15 residues. Germline V gene lookup returns CDR1 SQVTM and CDR2 ANQGSEA. The CDR3 region is CSVASRGTGASEAFF. The CDR3 DNA reads as TGCAGCGTTGCAAGTCGTGGGACAGGGGCTTCTGAAGCTTTCTTT.

The chain links TRBV11-2 to TRBJ2-1; TRBD2 matches 9 bases. J lost 3 bases, V lost 3 bases, and 9 bases had no gene match. Germline CDR1 reads SGHAT; CDR2 reads FQNNGV. CDR3 length: 17 residues. In DNA form, the CDR3 reads TGTGCCAGCAGCTTGCTTTTCGGTAGCGGGAGCTACAATGAGCAGTTCTTC. It is translated as CASSLLFGSGSYNEQFF.

This clone has more than one count but fewer than ten. The chain carries TRBV6-2 or TRBV6-3 and TRBJ2-2; no firm D call. The CDR3 spans 16 residues. Trimming took 2 bases from V and 2 from J, leaving 12 bases between them. Germline V gives CDR1 MNHEY, CDR2 SVGEGT. Here the CDR3 DNA reads TGTGCCAGCAGTTACGGGCAGGTCTTCAACACCGGGGAGCTGTTTTTT. Translation gives CASSYGQVFNTGELFF.

This clone appeared a few times. This chain uses TRBV28 with TRBJ2-1, with D maybe TRBD1 (6 bases). This CDR3 is built from 14 residues. The germline V gene encodes CDR1 MDHEN and CDR2 SYDVKM. With 4 bases removed from V and 6 bases from J, the gap between germline ends came to 13 bases. The CDR3, as DNA: TGTGCCAGCAGTTCCTCTAAACAGGGCAATGAGCAGTTCTTC. Amino acid sequence: CASSSSKQGNEQFF.

The rearrangement links TRBV7-9 to TRBJ1-2, with a tentative D call TRBD1 (5 bases). V was cut by 5 bases and J by 7 bases, with 17 bases left in between. The CDR3 has 14 residues. Per the germline V gene, CDR1 is SEHNR and CDR2 is FQNEAQ (reference sequence). The CDR3 here is CASSPRQNTGGYTF. Here the CDR3 DNA reads TGTGCCAGCAGCCCCAGACAGAATACCGGTGGCTACACCTTC.

This sequence joins TRBV5-1 and TRBJ1-1; D is unclear. Germline CDR1 SGHRS, CDR2 YFSETQ. CDR3 size: 14 residues. Trimming took off 0 bases at V and 1 base at J, with 7 bases between the two ends. CDR3 in amino acids: CASSLGSGNTEAFF. The CDR3 DNA follows: TGCGCCAGCAGCTTGGGGTCGGGGAACACTGAAGCTTTCTTT.

The gene calls are TRBV28 and TRBJ2-7, with a possible D match to TRBD1 (6 bases). The CDR3 has 15 amino acids. Per the germline V gene, CDR1 is MDHEN and CDR2 is SYDVKM. V shed 5 bases and J shed 1 base, with 15 bases lying between them. CDR3 nucleotides: TGTGCCAGCAGTACCTTTGACAGGCCTTCCTACGAGCAGTACTTC. Its translation: CASSTFDRPSYEQYF.

The CDR3 spells CASSPTLGPQSRNEQFF. Here the CDR3 DNA reads TGTGCCAGCAGCCCAACTCTAGGTCCCCAATCTCGCAATGAGCAGTTCTTC. The rearrangement uses TRBV7-7 and TRBJ2-1, with no clear D. The CDR3 has 17 amino acids. CDR1 and CDR2 from the germline V gene are SSHAT and FNYEAQ (reference sequence). V was cut by 5 bases and J by 6 bases, with 23 bases left in between.

The J gene is TRBJ2-7, the V gene TRBV7-8; 10 nucleotides align to TRBD2. Unmatched junction bases numbered 6, after V lost 5 bases and J lost 2 bases. The CDR3 has 15 residues. Germline CDR1 SGHVS, CDR2 FQNEAQ. In nucleotides, the CDR3 is TGTGCCAGCAGCCAAGCGGGAGGGCACGCCTACGAGCAGTACTTC. Translation: CASSQAGGHAYEQYF.

The chain combines TRBV6-5 with TRBJ1-5, with TRBD1 matching 8 bases. This CDR3 has 14 residues. CDR1 and CDR2 (germline): MNHEY, SVGAGI. Losses at the gene ends were 5 bases for V and 6 bases for J; bases not matched to a gene: 6. CDR3 amino acids: CASSPGGWGQPQHF. CDR3 nucleotide sequence: TGTGCCAGCAGTCCAGGGGGCTGGGGTCAGCCCCAGCATTTT.

J is TRBJ2-2 and V is TRBV19; D is uncertain. The CDR3 spans 14 residues. Germline CDR1 reads LNHDA; CDR2 reads SQIVND (reference sequence). The V end was cut by 5 bases, the J end by 0 bases, with 7 bases between. CDR3: CASSFAANTGELFF. CDR3 nucleotide sequence: TGTGCCAGTAGTTTTGCAGCGAACACCGGGGAGCTGTTTTTT.

This rearrangement joins TRBV27 to TRBJ2-2; TRBD2 agrees at 8 bases. Germline V gene data show CDR1 as MNHEY and CDR2 as SMNVEV (reference sequence). This CDR3 spans 16 amino acids. Trimming removed 6 bases from V and 2 bases from J; junction bases left unmatched: 8. Here the CDR3 reads CASREAGAYNTGELFF. The CDR3 nucleotides are TGTGCCAGCAGGGAAGCGGGGGCGTATAACACCGGGGAGCTGTTTTTT.